The sequence of this T cell receptor (beta chain) was determined in a study of cytomegalovirus exposure and HLA in healthy donors. Study summary: Findings of an earlier analysis included some 120 million unique TCR beta sequences from about 180 million T cells.

The CDR3 loop spans 14 amino acids. Germline assignment: CDR1 SGHTA and CDR2 FQGNSA. The V and J ends lost 5 bases and 4 bases, in that order; junction bases with no gene match: 3. The PCR had 60 Vbeta and 13 Jbeta primers. Sequencing was performed with immunoSEQ multiplex PCR; in TCRdb, only in-frame clones are kept and a portion is missing. The sample has 75,000 to 100,000 clones; about 70% are singletons. Of note for this clone: Its antigen is not identified.

Study-level results: Rarity marked most TCR sequences, yet some public TCRs occurred in many donors. Later analysis reportedly placed an Asian-associated ancestry cluster below the roughly 600-donor mean in N-insertions. V- and J-gene trimming in TCR beta was tied to a missense DCLRE1C variant by an analysis performed later.

Input material: PBMCs. The TCR comes from a woman in her seventies in good health and CMV-seropositive. This chain connects TRBV7-2 to TRBJ1-4; 8 bases are a match to TRBD1. DNA for the CDR3: TGTGCCAGCAGCCCCGACAGGGGTAATGAAAAACTGTTTTTT. Amino acid sequence: CASSPDRGNEKLFF.